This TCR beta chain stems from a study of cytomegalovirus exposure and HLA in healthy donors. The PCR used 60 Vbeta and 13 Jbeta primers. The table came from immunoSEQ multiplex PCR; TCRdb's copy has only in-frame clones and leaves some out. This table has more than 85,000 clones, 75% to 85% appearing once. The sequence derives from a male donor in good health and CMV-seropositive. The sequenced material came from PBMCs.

The CDR3 DNA is TGTGCCAGCAGCTTAGGGGCAAACACCGGGGAGCTGTTTTTT. Amino acids: CASSLGANTGELFF. The V gene is TRBV7-2, the J gene TRBJ2-2; D gene uncertain. Trimming removed 1 base from V and 2 bases from J, with 5 bases in between. The CDR3 extends over 14 amino acids. CDR1 and CDR2 from the germline V gene are SGHTA and FQGNSA.